This is a list of T cell receptor beta chains from one sample in a study of T cell responses to AZD1222 COVID-19 vaccine. Here immunoSEQ multiplex PCR was the method, and the copy in TCRdb shows in-frame clones only, minus some. The sample includes about 100,000 clones, about nine tenths of them seen just once. This specimen consisted of peripheral blood, obtained on day 0 of AZD1222 vaccination. The receptors originated from an adult in good health. CDR3s include the opening cysteine and the closing phenylalanine or tryptophan. Each record gives: V gene, J gene, clone size, D gene, CDR3 DNA, CDR3 protein. A D gene is named only where the DNA matches it firmly. Clone size is shown for a subset of rows, as once, few, many or a class of expanded clone.

v_gene: TRBV7-6
j_gene: TRBJ2-3
abundance: once
d_gene: .
CDR3nt: TGTGCCAGCAGCTTAAGTGAGGTAGATACGCAGTATTTT
CDR3aa: CASSLSEVDTQYF

v_gene: TRBV18
j_gene: TRBJ2-1
abundance: .
d_gene: .
CDR3nt: TGTGCCAGCTCACCACCCACTTTTCTGGAGTCTCGCCCCAATGAGCAGTTCTTC
CDR3aa: CASSPPTFLESRPNEQFF

v_gene: TRBV6-5
j_gene: TRBJ2-1
abundance: .
d_gene: TRBD2
CDR3nt: TGTGCCAGCAGCCTTACTAGCGGGTTCTACAATGAGCAGTTCTTC
CDR3aa: CASSLTSGFYNEQFF

v_gene: TRBV27
j_gene: TRBJ1-6
abundance: once
d_gene: .
CDR3nt: TGTGCCAGCAGTTTAGGCCGAGAGACCTATAATTCACCCCTCCACTTT
CDR3aa: CASSLGRETYNSPLHF

v_gene: TRBV28
j_gene: TRBJ1-1
abundance: .
d_gene: .
CDR3nt: TGTGCCAGCATACTCCCCCGGGGGCGAAACACTGAAGCTTTCTTT
CDR3aa: CASILPRGRNTEAFF

v_gene: TRBV27
j_gene: TRBJ1-2
abundance: .
d_gene: .
CDR3nt: TGTGCCAGCAGTCCGGGTCAGGGGTTCAGAGCTAACTATGGCTACACCTTC
CDR3aa: CASSPGQGFRANYGYTF

v_gene: TRBV9
j_gene: TRBJ2-2
abundance: .
d_gene: .
CDR3nt: TGTGCCAGCAGCAAGGGGGGACTGTCCGGGGAGCTGTTTTTT
CDR3aa: CASSKGGLSGELFF

v_gene: TRBV28
j_gene: TRBJ2-7
abundance: .
d_gene: .
CDR3nt: TGTGCCAGCAGTCTGACGGACAGTCCGAAGGACTTC
CDR3aa: CASSLTDSPKDF

v_gene: TRBV10-3
j_gene: TRBJ2-5
abundance: .
d_gene: TRBD1
CDR3nt: TGTGCCATCAGCGCCGGGACAGGGGGCGGGGAGACCCAGTACTTC
CDR3aa: CAISAGTGGGETQYF

v_gene: TRBV5-6
j_gene: TRBJ1-6
abundance: .
d_gene: .
CDR3nt: TGTGCCAGCAGCTTCCGGGCTCTTACAAATTCACCCCTCCACTTT
CDR3aa: CASSFRALTNSPLHF

v_gene: TRBV5-1
j_gene: TRBJ2-2
abundance: .
d_gene: .
CDR3nt: TGCGCCAGCAGTTGGAGCGGAAGTCTCACCGGGGAGCTGTTTTTT
CDR3aa: CASSWSGSLTGELFF

v_gene: TRBV4-1
j_gene: TRBJ2-3
abundance: .
d_gene: .
CDR3nt: TGCGCCAGCAGCCTCCAGGGTTCAGATACGCAGTATTTT
CDR3aa: CASSLQGSDTQYF